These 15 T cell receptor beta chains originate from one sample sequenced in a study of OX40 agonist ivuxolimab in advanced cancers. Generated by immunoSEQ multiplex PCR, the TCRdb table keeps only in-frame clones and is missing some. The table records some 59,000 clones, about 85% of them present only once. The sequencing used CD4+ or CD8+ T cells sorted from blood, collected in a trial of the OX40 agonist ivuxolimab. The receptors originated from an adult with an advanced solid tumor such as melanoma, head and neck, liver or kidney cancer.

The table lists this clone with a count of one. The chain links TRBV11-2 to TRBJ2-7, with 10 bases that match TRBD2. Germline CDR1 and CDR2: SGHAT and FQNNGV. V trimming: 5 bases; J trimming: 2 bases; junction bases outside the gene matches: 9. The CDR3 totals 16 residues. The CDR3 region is CASSPLRGLATYEQYF. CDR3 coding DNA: TGTGCCAGCAGCCCATTACGGGGACTAGCGACCTACGAGCAGTACTTC.

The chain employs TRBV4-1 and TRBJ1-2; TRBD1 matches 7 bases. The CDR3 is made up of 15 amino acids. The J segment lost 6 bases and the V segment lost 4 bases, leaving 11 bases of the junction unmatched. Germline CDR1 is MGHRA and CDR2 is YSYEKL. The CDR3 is CASSPGRDRDHGYTF. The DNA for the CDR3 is TGCGCCAGCAGCCCAGGAAGAGACAGGGATCATGGCTACACCTTC.

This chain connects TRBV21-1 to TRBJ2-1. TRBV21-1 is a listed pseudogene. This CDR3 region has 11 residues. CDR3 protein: CASSNHNEQFF. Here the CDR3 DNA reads TGTGCCAGCAGCAACCACAATGAGCAGTTCTTC.

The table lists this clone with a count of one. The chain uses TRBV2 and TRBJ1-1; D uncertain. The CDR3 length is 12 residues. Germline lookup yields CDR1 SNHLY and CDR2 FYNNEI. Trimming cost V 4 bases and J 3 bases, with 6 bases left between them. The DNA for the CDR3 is TGTGCCAGCAGTGGGACGTACACTGAAGCTTTCTTT. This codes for CASSGTYTEAFF.

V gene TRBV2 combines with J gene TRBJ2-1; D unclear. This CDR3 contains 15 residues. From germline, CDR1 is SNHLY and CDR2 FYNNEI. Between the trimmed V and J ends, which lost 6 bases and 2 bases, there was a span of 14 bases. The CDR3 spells CASRMKGEAYNEQFF. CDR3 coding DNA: TGTGCCAGCAGGATGAAGGGTGAGGCCTACAATGAGCAGTTCTTC.

For the CDR3, the DNA is TGTGCCAGCTCACCGGGACAGGGGCCCGAGACCCAGTACTTC. Its protein product is CASSPGQGPETQYF. V is TRBV18 and J is TRBJ2-5; TRBD1 matches 10 bases. The CDR3 extends over 14 amino acids. Germline assignment: CDR1 KGHSH and CDR2 LQKENI. V lost 3 bases to trimming and J lost 5 bases; unmatched junction nucleotides: 3.

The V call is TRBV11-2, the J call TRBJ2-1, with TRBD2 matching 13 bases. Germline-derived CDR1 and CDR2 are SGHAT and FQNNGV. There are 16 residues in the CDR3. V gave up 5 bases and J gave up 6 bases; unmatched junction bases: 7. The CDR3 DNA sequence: TGTGCCAGCAGCCGTACTACTAGCGGGAGGGGCAATGAGCAGTTCTTC. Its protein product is CASSRTTSGRGNEQFF.

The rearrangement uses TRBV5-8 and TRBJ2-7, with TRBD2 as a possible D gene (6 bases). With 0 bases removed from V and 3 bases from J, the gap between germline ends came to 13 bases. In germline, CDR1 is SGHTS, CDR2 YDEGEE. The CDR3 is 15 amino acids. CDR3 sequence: CASSLAGTGLYEQYF. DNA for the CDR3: TGTGCCAGCAGCTTGGCAGGGACGGGACTCTACGAGCAGTACTTC.

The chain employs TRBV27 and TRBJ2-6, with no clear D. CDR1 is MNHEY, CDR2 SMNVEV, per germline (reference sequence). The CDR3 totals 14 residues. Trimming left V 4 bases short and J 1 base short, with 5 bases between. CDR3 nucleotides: TGTGCCAGCAGTTGGGGTTCTGGGGCCAACGTCCTGACTTTC. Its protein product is CASSWGSGANVLTF.

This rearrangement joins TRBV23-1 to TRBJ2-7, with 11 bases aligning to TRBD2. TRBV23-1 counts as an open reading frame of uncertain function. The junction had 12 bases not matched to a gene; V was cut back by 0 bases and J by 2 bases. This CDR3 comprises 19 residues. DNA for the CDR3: TGCGCCAGCAGTCAATCGGGCTTAGGGGCTAGCGGGGGGCCCTACGAGCAGTACTTC. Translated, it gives CASSQSGLGASGGPYEQYF.

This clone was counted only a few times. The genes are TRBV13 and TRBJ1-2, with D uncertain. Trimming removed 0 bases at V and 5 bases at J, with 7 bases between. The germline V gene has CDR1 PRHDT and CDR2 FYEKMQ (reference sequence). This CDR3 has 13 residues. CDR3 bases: TGTGCCAGCAGCTTAGGGGCCTTATATGGCTACACCTTC. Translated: CASSLGALYGYTF.

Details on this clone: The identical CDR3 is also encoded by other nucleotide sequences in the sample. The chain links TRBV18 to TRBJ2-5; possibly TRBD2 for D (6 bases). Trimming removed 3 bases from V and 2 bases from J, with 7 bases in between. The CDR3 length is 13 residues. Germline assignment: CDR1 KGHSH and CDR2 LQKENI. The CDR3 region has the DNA TGTGCCAGCTCACCGGGACTTCAAGAGACCCAGTACTTC. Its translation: CASSPGLQETQYF.

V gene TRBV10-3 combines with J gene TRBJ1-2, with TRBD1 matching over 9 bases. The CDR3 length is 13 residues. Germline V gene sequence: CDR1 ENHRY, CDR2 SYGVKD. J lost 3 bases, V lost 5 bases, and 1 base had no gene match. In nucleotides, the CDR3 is TGTGCCATCAGTAGACAGGGGGACTATGGCTACACCTTC. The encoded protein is CAISRQGDYGYTF.

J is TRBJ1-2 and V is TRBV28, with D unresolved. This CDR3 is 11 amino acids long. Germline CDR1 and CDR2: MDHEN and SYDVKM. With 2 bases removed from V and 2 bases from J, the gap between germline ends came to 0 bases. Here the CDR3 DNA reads TGTGCCAGCAGTTTAAACTATGGCTACACCTTC. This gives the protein CASSLNYGYTF.

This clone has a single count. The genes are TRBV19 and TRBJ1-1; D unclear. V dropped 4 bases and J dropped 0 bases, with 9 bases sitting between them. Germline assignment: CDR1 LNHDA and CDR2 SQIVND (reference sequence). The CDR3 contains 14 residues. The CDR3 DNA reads TGTGCCAGTAGTAAGCTTACACTGAACACTGAAGCTTTCTTT. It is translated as CASSKLTLNTEAFF.